The next 18 T cell receptor beta chains were all read from a single sample in a study of shared clonotypes between healthy human individuals. CD45RO-negative, CCR7-selected cells formed the naive CD8 fraction, which excluded terminally differentiated effector memory CD45RA+ cells. Clones were read by immunoSEQ multiplex PCR, and TCRdb kept only the in-frame ones, dropping some. The sample has around 2,000,000 clones; around 93% are singletons. The sequenced sample was naive CD8+ T cells from PBMCs. The receptors originated from a man between 18 and 29 years old in good health. Some clones in this sample may be carry-over from other donors' samples.

V gene TRBV6-5 combines with J gene TRBJ2-7; either TRBD1 or TRBD2 may fit D (6 bases each). V lost 7 bases to trimming and J lost 2 bases, with 12 bases between them. The CDR3 is 13 amino acids. Germline V gene sequence: CDR1 MNHEY, CDR2 SVGAGI. The CDR3 sequence: CASTRGDTYEQYF. Here the CDR3 DNA reads TGTGCCAGCACAAGGGGGGATACCTACGAGCAGTACTTC.

For this clone: This same CDR3 is encoded by further DNA sequences in the sample. The rearrangement uses TRBV7-9 and TRBJ2-1, with D hard to call. This CDR3 comprises 15 residues. From germline, CDR1 is SEHNR and CDR2 FQNEAQ (reference sequence). V was clipped by 1 base and J by 1 base, with 8 bases between them. The CDR3 loop reads CASSLVSGSYNEQFF. For the CDR3, the DNA is TGTGCCAGCAGCTTAGTAAGTGGGTCCTACAATGAGCAGTTCTTC.

The chain recombines TRBV7-9 with TRBJ2-5; D gene ambiguous. The closer fit of TRBJ2-7 to the DNA end suggests the J call may be wrong. From germline, CDR1 is SEHNR and CDR2 FQNEAQ (reference sequence). The CDR3 contains 12 residues. The CDR3 protein is CASRTATYEQYF. The CDR3 DNA follows: TGTGCCAGCCGAACCGCCACCTACGAGCAGTACTTC.

The chain has TRBV7-9 and TRBJ1-2, with a possible D match to TRBD1 (5 bases). Per the germline V gene, CDR1 is SEHNR and CDR2 is FQNEAQ (reference sequence). Trimming stripped 6 bases from V and 8 bases from J, with 16 bases between. There are 13 residues in the CDR3. Written as DNA, the CDR3 is TGTGCCAGCAGTAACTTAGAGGGGTACGGCTACACCTTC. It specifies CASSNLEGYGYTF. The full variable domain, in which reference TRBV7-9 and TRBJ1-2 provide the parts outside the CDR3, is DTGVSQNPRHKITKRGQNVTFRCDPISEHNRLYWYRQTLGQGPEFLTYFQNEAQLEKSRLLSDRFSAERPKGSFSTLEIQRTEQGDSAMYLCASSNLEGYGYTFGSGTRLTVV.

V usage is TRBV11-2 and J usage is TRBJ2-7; perhaps TRBD2 as D (5 bases). Germline CDR1 and CDR2: SGHAT and FQNNGV. V lost 2 bases to trimming and J lost 4 bases, with 15 bases between them. The CDR3 length is 15 residues. The CDR3 reads CASSLTRDTGYEQYF. In nucleotides, the CDR3 is TGTGCCAGCAGCTTAACCCGGGATACGGGGTACGAGCAGTACTTC.

This rearrangement joins TRBV27 to TRBJ1-5; no firm D call. Germline V lookup: CDR1 MNHEY, CDR2 SMNVEV (reference sequence). Trimming stripped 3 bases from V and 5 bases from J, with 5 bases between. The CDR3 loop spans 12 amino acids. As DNA, the CDR3 is TGTGCCAGCAGTTTCTTCGATCAGCCCCAGCATTTT. This sequence encodes CASSFFDQPQHF.

As to this clone: Other DNA sequences in this sample translate to the same CDR3. The chain uses TRBV7-2 and TRBJ1-2; D not certain. Trimming took 3 bases from V and 8 from J, leaving 19 bases between them. The CDR3 runs 15 residues. Germline CDR1 and CDR2: SGHTA and FQGNSA. The CDR3 region is CASSLDARPVGGYTF. The CDR3 DNA reads TGTGCCAGCAGCTTGGACGCCCGCCCCGTAGGGGGCTACACCTTC.

The V call is TRBV11-2, the J call TRBJ2-5, with D maybe TRBD1 (5 bases). The V gene lost 4 bases and the J gene lost 5 bases, with 20 bases spanning the gap. Germline CDR1 is SGHAT and CDR2 is FQNNGV. The CDR3 runs 16 residues. CDR3 amino acids: CASSSLWGDVVETQYF. The CDR3 coding sequence is TGTGCCAGCAGCTCCCTCTGGGGCGACGTAGTGGAGACCCAGTACTTC. The full variable domain, its missing parts supplied by reference TRBV11-2 and TRBJ2-5, is EAGVAQSPRYKIIEKRQSVAFWCNPISGHATLYWYQQILGQGPKLLIQFQNNGVVDDSQLPKDRFSAERLKGVDSTLKIQPAKLEDSAVYLCASSSLWGDVVETQYFGPGTRLLVL.

This chain joins TRBV5-1 and TRBJ1-2; D ambiguous. V was clipped by 1 base and J by 14 bases, with 15 bases between them. The CDR3 totals 12 residues. Looked up from germline, CDR1 is SGHRS and CDR2 is YFSETQ. CDR3 region: CASSLSQAPSTF. The CDR3 DNA follows: TGCGCCAGCAGCTTGAGCCAGGCCCCCTCGACCTTC.

This rearrangement joins TRBV6-1 to TRBJ2-7; no clear D. The V and J ends lost 0 bases and 3 bases respectively, with 9 bases between them. The germline V gene has CDR1 MNHNS and CDR2 SASEGT. The CDR3 sequence is 14 residues long. CDR3 in amino acids: CASSEALIHYEQYF. The CDR3 region has the DNA TGTGCCAGCAGTGAAGCGCTTATCCACTACGAGCAGTACTTC.

The genes are TRBV6-1 and TRBJ1-3; D remains ambiguous. The V gene lost 10 bases and the J gene lost 0 bases, with 13 bases spanning the gap. The CDR3 sequence is 14 residues long. Germline CDR1 and CDR2: MNHNS and SASEGT. The CDR3 here is CATPSLYSGNTIYF. The CDR3 DNA sequence: TGTGCCACCCCAAGCCTCTACTCTGGAAACACCATATATTTT.

The rearrangement joins TRBV27 to TRBJ2-7; D uncertain. Trimming stripped 3 bases from V and 2 bases from J, with 8 bases between. CDR1 is MNHEY and CDR2 is SMNVEV in the germline V gene (reference sequence). This CDR3 has 13 amino acids. CDR3 bases: TGTGCCAGCAGTTTCGACAACCCCTACGAGCAGTACTTC. It translates to CASSFDNPYEQYF.

CDR3 coding DNA: TGTGCCAGCAGTGAAGGACAGGGCAAATGGTCCTCCTACAATGAGCAGTTCTTC. It specifies CASSEGQGKWSSYNEQFF. The rearrangement uses TRBV6-1 and TRBJ2-1; 7 bases agree with TRBD1. The germline V gene encodes CDR1 MNHNS and CDR2 SASEGT. CDR3 size: 18 residues. Unmatched junction bases numbered 9, after V lost 1 base and J lost 0 bases.

Written as DNA, the CDR3 is TGTGCCAGTAGTATAGGGCTAGTAGGGGGGGAGACCCAGTACTTC. Translation gives CASSIGLVGGETQYF. This rearrangement joins TRBV19 to TRBJ2-5, with D possibly being TRBD1 or TRBD2 (6 bases each). V gave up 1 base and J gave up 5 bases, with 14 bases separating them. The germline CDR1 and CDR2 sequences are LNHDA and SQIVND (reference sequence). CDR3 size: 15 residues. The full variable domain, completed using reference TRBV19 and TRBJ2-5, is DGGITQSPKYLFRKEGQNVTLSCEQNLNHDAMYWYRQDPGQGLRLIYYSQIVNDFQKGDIAEGYSVSREKKESFPLTVTSAQKNPTAFYLCASSIGLVGGETQYFGPGTRLLVL.

V gene TRBV5-1 combines with J gene TRBJ2-7, with a weak D call TRBD1 (6 bases). The CDR3 sequence is 15 residues long. Deletions cut 1 base from V and 2 bases from J, with 13 bases between. The germline V gene has CDR1 SGHRS and CDR2 YFSETQ. CDR3 nucleotide sequence: TGCGCCAGCAGCTTGAGTGTGGACAGTCCCTACGAGCAGTACTTC. Its translation: CASSLSVDSPYEQYF. The full variable domain, its missing parts supplied by reference TRBV5-1 and TRBJ2-7, is KAGVTQTPRYLIKTRGQQVTLSCSPISGHRSVSWYQQTPGQGLQFLFEYFSETQRNKGNFPGRFSGRQFSNSRSEMNVSTLELGDSALYLCASSLSVDSPYEQYFGPGTRLTVT.

The chain links TRBV6-1 to TRBJ1-3; TRBD1 might be the D (5 bases). The CDR3 is 17 amino acids. Germline V gene sequence: CDR1 MNHNS, CDR2 SASEGT. The V and J ends lost 3 bases and 0 bases respectively, with 15 bases between them. In DNA form, the CDR3 reads TGTGCCAGCAGTGACGGGACCGAATATTACTCTGGAAACACCATATATTTT. Translated, it gives CASSDGTEYYSGNTIYF.

The rearrangement links TRBV4-1 to TRBJ1-4; TRBD1 agrees at 7 bases. J lost 0 bases, V lost 1 base, and 8 bases had no gene match. Germline CDR1 MGHRA, CDR2 YSYEKL. There are 18 residues in the CDR3. CDR3 region: CASSQVGGQFATNEKLFF. For the CDR3, the DNA is TGCGCCAGCAGCCAAGTGGGGGGACAGTTTGCAACTAATGAAAAACTGTTTTTT.

A remark on this clone: Other DNA sequences in this specimen translate into the identical CDR3. The V gene is TRBV7-9, the J gene TRBJ2-7, with D hard to call. Germline values: CDR1 SEHNR, CDR2 FQNEAQ (reference sequence). The CDR3 covers 13 residues. Trimming left V 0 bases short and J 5 bases short, with 8 bases between. CDR3 loop: CASSLAAGDEQYF. The CDR3 coding sequence is TGTGCCAGCAGCTTAGCGGCAGGAGACGAGCAGTACTTC.